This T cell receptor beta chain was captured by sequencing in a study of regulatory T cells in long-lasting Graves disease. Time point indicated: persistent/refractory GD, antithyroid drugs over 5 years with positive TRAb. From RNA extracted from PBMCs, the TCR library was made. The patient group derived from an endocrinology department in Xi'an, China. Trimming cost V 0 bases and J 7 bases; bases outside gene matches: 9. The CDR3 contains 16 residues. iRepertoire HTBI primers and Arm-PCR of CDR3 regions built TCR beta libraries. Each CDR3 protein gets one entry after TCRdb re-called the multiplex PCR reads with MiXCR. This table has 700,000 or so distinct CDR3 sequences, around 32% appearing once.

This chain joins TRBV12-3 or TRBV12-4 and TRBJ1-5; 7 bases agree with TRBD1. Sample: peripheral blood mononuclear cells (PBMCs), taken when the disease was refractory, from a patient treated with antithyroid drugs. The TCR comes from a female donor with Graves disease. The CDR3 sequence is CASSLALGGAGQPQHF. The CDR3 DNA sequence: TGTGCCAGCAGTTTAGCGCTAGGGGGCGCAGGGCAGCCCCAGCATTTT.